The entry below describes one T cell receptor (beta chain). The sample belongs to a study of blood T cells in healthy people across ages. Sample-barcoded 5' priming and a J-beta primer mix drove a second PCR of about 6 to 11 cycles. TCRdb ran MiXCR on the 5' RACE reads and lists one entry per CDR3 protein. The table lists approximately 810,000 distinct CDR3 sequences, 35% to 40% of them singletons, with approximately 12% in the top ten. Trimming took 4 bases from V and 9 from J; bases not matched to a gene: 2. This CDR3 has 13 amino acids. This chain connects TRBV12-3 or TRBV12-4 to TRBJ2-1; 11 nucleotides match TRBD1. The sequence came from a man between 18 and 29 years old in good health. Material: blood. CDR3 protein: CASSSGTGGEQFF. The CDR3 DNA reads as TGTGCCAGCAGTTCCGGGACAGGGGGTGAGCAGTTCTTC.